This T cell receptor (beta chain) comes out of a study of blood T cells in healthy people across ages. V lost 2 bases, J lost 3 bases, and 10 bases lay in between. The CDR3 runs 14 residues. From germline, CDR1 is SEHNR and CDR2 FQNEAQ (reference sequence). This clonotype was seen repeatedly, ten times or more. The authors ran a second PCR of about 6 to 11 cycles using a sample-barcoded 5' primer and a J-beta primer mix. One entry per CDR3 protein results from TCRdb running MiXCR on the 5' RACE reads. Among hundreds of thousands of distinct CDR3 sequences listed, 21% were seen once. The TCR was taken from a man in his 70s in good health. The V call is TRBV7-9, the J call TRBJ2-5; D is perhaps TRBD1 (6 bases). Source material: blood. Here the CDR3 DNA reads TGTGCCAGCAGCTTATCTACAGGGAAAGAGACCCAGTACTTC. Amino acid sequence: CASSLSTGKETQYF. The variable domain in full, completed from reference TRBV7-9 and TRBJ2-5, reads DTGVSQNPRHKITKRGQNVTFRCDPISEHNRLYWYRQTLGQGPEFLTYFQNEAQLEKSRLLSDRFSAERPKGSFSTLEIQRTEQGDSAMYLCASSLSTGKETQYFGPGTRLLVL.